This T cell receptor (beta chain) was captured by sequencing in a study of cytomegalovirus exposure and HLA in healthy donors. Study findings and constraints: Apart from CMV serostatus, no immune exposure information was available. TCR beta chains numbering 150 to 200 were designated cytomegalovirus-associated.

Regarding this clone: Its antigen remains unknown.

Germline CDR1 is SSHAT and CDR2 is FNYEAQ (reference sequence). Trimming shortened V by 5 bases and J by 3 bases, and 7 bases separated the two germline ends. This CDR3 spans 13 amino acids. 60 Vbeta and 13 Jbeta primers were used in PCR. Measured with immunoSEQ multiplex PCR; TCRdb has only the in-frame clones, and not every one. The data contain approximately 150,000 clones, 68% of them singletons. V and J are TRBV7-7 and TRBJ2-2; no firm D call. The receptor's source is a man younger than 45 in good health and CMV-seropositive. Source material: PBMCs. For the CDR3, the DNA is TGTGCCAGCAGCGGTGACTACACCGGGGAGCTGTTTTTT. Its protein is CASSGDYTGELFF.